This T cell receptor (beta chain) was sequenced for a study of a mutant IDH1 vaccine in newly diagnosed glioma (dated by TCRdb to about 2021). The study in broad terms: Patients were given eight vaccinations, in weeks 1, 3, 5, 7, 11, 15, 19 and 23, which matched visits V03 through V10. Longitudinal TCRB deep sequencing was performed for 20 to 30 treated patients wherever samples were available for exploratory analyses. Vaccination was initiated 4-6 weeks after radiotherapy alone, or concurrently with temozolomide cycles in the chemotherapy-containing groups. Peripheral blood was collected at six visits: V03 (baseline), V05, V07, V10, V12 and V13. Before enrollment, most patients had been given radiochemotherapy with temozolomide as standard therapy, while the rest had received either radiotherapy alone or temozolomide alone. Of the approximately 30 treated patients, 62.5% were male and around 38% were female, and a mean age of around 40 years was recorded.

Regarding this clone: The antigen this receptor binds is unknown. The record has no base qualities; no much larger clone is one base away.

The receptor library was made with the immunoSEQ multiplex PCR assay. The hsTCRB Kit was used according to the manufacturer's protocol to amplify rearranged TCR beta chain sequences. TCRB libraries were sequenced on an Illumina MiSeq. On the study's bioinformatics: The kit vendor's proprietary platform handled demultiplexing, trimming and gene mapping. This immuneACCESS table, as held by TCRdb, lists in-frame sequences with V and J called but not all clones. Of the missing ones, under half trace to an unresolved V gene in checked studies; the others have no known cause. That table gives V, J and clone size, and the DNA gave D and trimming. Within this sample are tens of thousands of clones, with roughly nine tenths of them counted one time only. The ten largest clones capture roughly 2.3% of the sample. Findings and caveats that apply to the study as a whole: Selection of PBMC samples for TCRB deep sequencing was based on availability. Changes in the top peripheral T cell clonotypes picked up by TCRB sequencing did not appear to be linked to pseudoprogression. The authors stated that sample limitations prevented analyses of patient blood samples from being reproduced. Across multiple MHC alleles, vaccine-induced immune responses were seen in 85% to 95% of patients.

The time point label here, explained by the study, means: week 11, during vaccination. Each vaccine dose was 300 ug of a 20-mer mutant IDH1 peptide in Montanide, given subcutaneously with topical imiquimod. Donors had newly diagnosed WHO grade 3 or 4 IDH1-mutant astrocytomas with loss of nuclear ATRX. The samples were drawn from NOA16, a multicentre, single-arm, open-label phase I trial in Germany that tested a mutant IDH1 peptide vaccine in humans for the first time. Genomic DNA for TCRB sequencing was isolated from EDTA blood with the DNeasy Blood and Tissue Kit. The cysteine opens and the phenylalanine closes a CDR3 of 15 amino acids. Only CDR3 DNA is held: 45 bases, read in frame from base 1. A distance of 14 bases separates the germline ends of V and J, which lose 0 bases and 6 bases respectively. From the germline V gene (reference sequence), CDR1 is SEHNR and CDR2 is FQNEAQ.

This TCR was recovered from a man aged 50 to 59 with glioma. Here the sequenced sample was PBMCs, taken from a glioma patient whose treatment included an IDH1 peptide vaccine. The rearranged chain carries TRBV7-9 and TRBJ1-2; possibly the D gene is TRBD1, per 6 matching bases. The CDR3 has the sequence CASSLATGLSNGYTF. The DNA sequence is TGTGCCAGCAGCTTAGCGACAGGTTTGTCGAATGGCTACACCTTC.